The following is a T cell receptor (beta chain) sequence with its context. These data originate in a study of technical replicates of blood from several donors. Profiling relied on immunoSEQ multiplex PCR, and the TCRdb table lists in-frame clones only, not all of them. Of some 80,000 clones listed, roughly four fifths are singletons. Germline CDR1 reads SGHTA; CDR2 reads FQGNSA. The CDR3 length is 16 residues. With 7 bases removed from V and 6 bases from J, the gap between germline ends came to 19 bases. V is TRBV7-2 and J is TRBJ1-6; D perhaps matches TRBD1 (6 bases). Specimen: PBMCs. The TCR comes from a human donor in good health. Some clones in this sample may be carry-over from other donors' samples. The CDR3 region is CASTRGGGQRNSPLHF. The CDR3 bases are TGTGCCAGCACCAGGGGTGGGGGCCAACGTAATTCACCCCTCCACTTT.